This passage covers 13 T cell receptor beta chains from one sample sequenced in a study of blood T cell repertoires in COVID-19. Some clones are missing from TCRdb's copy, which holds only in-frame ones; the method was immunoSEQ multiplex PCR. Of 85,000 to 100,000 clones in the sample, 87% were seen once. Material: peripheral blood. The receptors come from a woman aged 60 to 75 with COVID-19, enrolled during active disease.

This chain connects TRBV10-2 to TRBJ2-7, with 11 nucleotides matching TRBD2. With 5 bases clipped from V and 3 bases from J, the junction kept 6 bases outside the gene matches. CDR3 size: 15 residues. CDR1 is WSHSY, CDR2 SAAADI, per germline. The CDR3 region is CASSPWGTSGYEQYF. CDR3 DNA: TGCGCCAGCAGTCCTTGGGGGACTAGCGGCTACGAGCAGTACTTC.

The rearrangement joins TRBV7-2 to TRBJ2-3; the D is unclear. There are 13 residues in the CDR3. CDR1 and CDR2 (germline): SGHTA, FQGNSA. The ends were cut back, 3 bases at V and 5 bases at J, with 9 bases in the middle. CDR3 sequence reads: CASSFPGKDTQYF. The CDR3 bases are TGTGCCAGCAGCTTCCCGGGTAAAGATACGCAGTATTTT.

The chain couples TRBV7-2 to TRBJ2-1, with TRBD2 matching over 8 bases. CDR1 and CDR2 (germline): SGHTA, FQGNSA. There are 17 residues in the CDR3. Trimming removed 1 base from V and 10 bases from J; junction bases left unmatched: 15. The CDR3 nucleotides read TGTGCCAGCAGCTTAGTGGCGTTCGGACTAGCCCGCGGGGAGCAGTTCTTC. Encoded protein: CASSLVAFGLARGEQFF.

The J gene is TRBJ2-1, the V gene TRBV29-1; 10 positions match TRBD2. Trimming removed 2 bases from V and 4 bases from J; junction bases left unmatched: 11. Germline CDR1 is SQVTM and CDR2 is ANQGSEA. The CDR3 is 17 amino acids. CDR3 region: CSVEPGPSGGQYNEQFF. The CDR3 bases are TGCAGCGTTGAACCGGGCCCTAGCGGGGGACAATACAATGAGCAGTTCTTC.

This clone was found once. The J gene is TRBJ1-2, the V gene TRBV19; maybe TRBD1 (5 bases). CDR3 length: 14 residues. Germline-derived CDR1 and CDR2 are LNHDA and SQIVND (reference sequence). Trimming cost V 3 bases and J 4 bases, with 12 bases left between them. The CDR3 protein is CASSIEGAGYGYTF. The CDR3 DNA follows: TGTGCCAGTAGTATTGAAGGGGCCGGCTATGGCTACACCTTC.

The CDR3 DNA sequence: TGTGCCAGCAGCACCCGGACAGGCTACAATCAGCCCCAGCATTTT. Its translation is CASSTRTGYNQPQHF. The V gene is TRBV7-2, the J gene TRBJ1-5; TRBD1 matches 7 bases. This CDR3 has 15 residues. In germline, CDR1 is SGHTA, CDR2 FQGNSA. Trimming removed 5 bases from V and 3 bases from J; junction bases left unmatched: 7.

The rearrangement joins TRBV11-2 to TRBJ1-4; TRBD1 might be the D (6 bases). The CDR3 runs to 15 residues. V lost 5 bases, J lost 7 bases, and 17 bases lay in between. Germline values: CDR1 SGHAT, CDR2 FQNNGV. DNA of the CDR3: TGTGCCAGCAGCCCCGCGGGGGGCATTTCTGAAAAACTGTTTTTT. This encodes CASSPAGGISEKLFF.

This sequence joins TRBV19 and TRBJ2-7; TRBD1 matches at 8 bases. This CDR3 contains 14 residues. After removal of 5 bases from V and 7 bases from J, the junction contained 10 bases not matched to a gene. Germline V gene sequence: CDR1 LNHDA, CDR2 SQIVND (reference sequence). CDR3 coding DNA: TGTGCCAGTAGTCCCTCCGACAGGGGTCGTGAGCAGTACTTC. Amino acid sequence: CASSPSDRGREQYF.

This rearrangement joins TRBV6-5 to TRBJ2-1, with 8 bases identical to TRBD1. This CDR3 has 13 residues. CDR1 is MNHEY and CDR2 is SVGAGI in the germline V gene. Losses at the gene ends were 6 bases for V and 9 bases for J; bases not matched to a gene: 7. CDR3 DNA sequence: TGTGCCAGCAGAAGCCAGGGGGCCGGTGAGCAGTTCTTC. Amino acid sequence: CASRSQGAGEQFF.

This rearrangement joins TRBV25-1 to TRBJ1-4, with D possibly being TRBD1 (6 bases). In germline, CDR1 is MGHDK, CDR2 SYGVNS. Trimming took 4 bases from V and 3 from J, leaving 18 bases between them. CDR3 size: 17 residues. CDR3 in amino acids: CASSGARQVGANEKLFF. In DNA form, the CDR3 reads TGTGCCAGCAGTGGGGCGAGACAGGTCGGAGCTAATGAAAAACTGTTTTTT.

This chain connects TRBV13 to TRBJ2-5, with D possibly being TRBD1 (5 bases). The CDR3 runs to 14 residues. Germline V lookup: CDR1 PRHDT, CDR2 FYEKMQ (reference sequence). The V end lost 3 bases, the J end lost 5 bases, and 13 bases lay between the germline ends. The CDR3 here is CASSLGRVRETQYF. CDR3 bases: TGTGCCAGCAGCTTGGGCAGGGTGAGGGAGACCCAGTACTTC.

The DNA for the CDR3 is TGTGCCAGCGGGCGGGACTCCAGGCAAGAGACCCAGTACTTC. It yields the protein CASGRDSRQETQYF. This chain links TRBV19 with TRBJ2-5, with D tentatively TRBD2 (6 bases). Germline assignment: CDR1 LNHDA and CDR2 SQIVND (reference sequence). The V and J ends lost 9 bases and 2 bases respectively, with 16 bases between them. The CDR3 covers 14 residues.

This clone was seen once. This CDR3 is CASSLSTGSGANVLTF. The CDR3, as DNA: TGTGCCAGCAGCTTATCGACAGGGTCCGGGGCCAACGTCCTGACTTTC. V is TRBV7-2 and J is TRBJ2-6, with TRBD1 matching over 7 bases. The V segment lost 2 bases and the J segment 4 bases; nucleotides outside the gene matches: 5. In germline, CDR1 is SGHTA, CDR2 FQGNSA. The CDR3 is 16 amino acids.